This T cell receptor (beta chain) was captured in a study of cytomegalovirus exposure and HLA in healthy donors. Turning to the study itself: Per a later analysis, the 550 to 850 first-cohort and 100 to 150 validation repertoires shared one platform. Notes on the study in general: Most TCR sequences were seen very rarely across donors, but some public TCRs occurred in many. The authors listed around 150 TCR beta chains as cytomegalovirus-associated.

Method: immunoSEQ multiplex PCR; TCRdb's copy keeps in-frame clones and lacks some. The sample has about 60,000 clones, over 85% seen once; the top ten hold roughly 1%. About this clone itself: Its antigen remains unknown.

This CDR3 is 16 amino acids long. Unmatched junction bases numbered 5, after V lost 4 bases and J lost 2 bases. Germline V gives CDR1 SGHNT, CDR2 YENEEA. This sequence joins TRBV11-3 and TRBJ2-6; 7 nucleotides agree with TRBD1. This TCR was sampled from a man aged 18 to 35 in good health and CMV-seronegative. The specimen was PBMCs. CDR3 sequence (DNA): TGTGCCAGCAGCTCCGGACAGGTTCCTGGGGCCAACGTCCTGACTTTC. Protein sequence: CASSSGQVPGANVLTF.